The clone carrying this T cell receptor (beta chain) was picked up many times. This sample was included in a study of CD8+CD57+ T cells in acquired aplastic anemia. TCR beta VDJ and CDR3 were profiled, and genomic DNA was the template. MiXCR, applied by TCRdb to the reads, yields one record per CDR3 protein. The profile covers approximately 200,000 distinct CDR3 sequences, with around 49% appearing a single time and 15% to 20% taken by the ten largest. CDR3 length: 15 residues. V was trimmed by 3 bases and J by 2 bases, leaving 13 bases between them. Flow cytometry had shown expanded CD8+CD57+ cells in the patients chosen for sequencing.

Source material: sorted CD4+, CD8+, or CD8+CD57+ T cells (not recorded which) from PBMCs. This clonotype originated in a human donor with aplastic anemia. J is TRBJ1-2 and V is TRBV12-3 or TRBV12-4; unclear D gene. The chain's CDR3 is CASSLLGRGNYGYTF. The CDR3 region has the DNA TGTGCCAGCAGTTTGTTGGGGAGAGGAAACTATGGCTACACCTTC.